One and the same sample provided the 13 T cell receptor beta chains below, sequenced in a study of monozygotic twins with inflammatory bowel disease. One entry per CDR3 protein, without DNA, is what TCRdb gives after re-calling the 5' RACE reads. The ten most abundant clones cover roughly 7.4% of a sample with roughly 160,000 distinct CDR3 sequences. The specimen sequenced was blood. All receptors come from a human donor with ulcerative colitis or Crohn's disease, or a healthy co-twin of an affected twin (not recorded which).

The genes are TRBV20-1 and TRBJ2-7; TCRdb names TRBD2, which stays unverified in the absence of DNA. Looked up from germline, CDR1 is DFQATT and CDR2 is SNEGSKA (reference sequence). The CDR3 has 17 amino acids. The CDR3 is CSARGPPSGEKFYEQYF.

The chain recombines TRBV6-1 with TRBJ1-1; TCRdb gives TRBD1 as the D gene, but with no DNA this cannot be confirmed. Germline V CDR1 and CDR2: MNHNS, SASEGT. The CDR3 has 14 residues. The CDR3 loop is CASRRGHPGTEAFF.

This rearrangement joins TRBV20-1 to TRBJ2-5; TCRdb reports TRBD2, a call that lacks DNA to check it against. The germline V gene has CDR1 DFQATT and CDR2 SNEGSKA (reference sequence). The CDR3 runs to 15 residues. The CDR3 reads CSARIPGLPRGAQYF.

The chain has TRBV12-3 or TRBV12-4 and TRBJ2-4; TCRdb lists TRBD1, though no DNA is available to test this call. The CDR3 is 14 residues long. Here the CDR3 reads CASSFAGDKNIQYF.

The chain recombines TRBV12-3 or TRBV12-4 with TRBJ1-3; TCRdb designates TRBD1, a call that cannot be tested without DNA. The CDR3 is made up of 15 amino acids. The CDR3 protein is CASSFPQDRGNTIYF.

This chain links TRBV5-6 with TRBJ2-5; TCRdb's D call of TRBD2 is untestable without DNA. The germline gives CDR1 SGHDT, CDR2 YYEEEE. The CDR3 has 15 amino acids. CDR3 amino acids: CASSLSGSHQETQYF.

The V and J genes are TRBV28 and TRBJ1-1. CDR1 MDHEN and CDR2 SYDVKM come from the germline V gene. This CDR3 has 14 amino acids. The CDR3 sequence is CASSFYGVDTEAFF.

The chain employs TRBV9 and TRBJ1-2; TCRdb picks TRBD1, but there is no DNA to check that call. There are 15 residues in the CDR3. Per germline, CDR1 SGDLS and CDR2 YYNGEE. The CDR3 is CASSVGTGGDYGYTF.

This rearrangement joins TRBV7-3 to TRBJ2-1; no DNA is available, so the TRBD1 call from TCRdb remains unchecked. The CDR3 is 12 amino acids. The V gene's germline CDR1 is SGHTA and CDR2 FQGTGA. The CDR3 is CASSLRANEQFF.

This rearrangement joins TRBV7-2 to TRBJ1-1; TCRdb lists TRBD1, though no DNA is available to test this call. In germline, CDR1 is SGHTA, CDR2 FQGNSA. The CDR3 is 13 amino acids. CDR3 sequence: CASSKGQVGEAFF.

The chain joins TRBV5-4 to TRBJ1-5; TCRdb reports TRBD1, a call that lacks DNA to check it against. The CDR3 length is 13 residues. Germline V CDR1 and CDR2: SGHNT, YYREEE (reference sequence). This CDR3 is CASSLGPIQPQHF.

The rearrangement uses TRBV29-1 and TRBJ1-1; TCRdb's D call, TRBD1, is unchecked because there is no DNA. The CDR3 contains 14 residues. Germline V gene lookup returns CDR1 SQVTM and CDR2 ANQGSEA. The chain's CDR3 is CSVLNRGENTEAFF.

The CDR3: CASRLAGGVEETQYF. The chain has TRBV25-1 and TRBJ2-5; no DNA is available, so the TRBD2 call from TCRdb remains unchecked. In germline, CDR1 is MGHDK, CDR2 SYGVNS. This CDR3 spans 15 amino acids.